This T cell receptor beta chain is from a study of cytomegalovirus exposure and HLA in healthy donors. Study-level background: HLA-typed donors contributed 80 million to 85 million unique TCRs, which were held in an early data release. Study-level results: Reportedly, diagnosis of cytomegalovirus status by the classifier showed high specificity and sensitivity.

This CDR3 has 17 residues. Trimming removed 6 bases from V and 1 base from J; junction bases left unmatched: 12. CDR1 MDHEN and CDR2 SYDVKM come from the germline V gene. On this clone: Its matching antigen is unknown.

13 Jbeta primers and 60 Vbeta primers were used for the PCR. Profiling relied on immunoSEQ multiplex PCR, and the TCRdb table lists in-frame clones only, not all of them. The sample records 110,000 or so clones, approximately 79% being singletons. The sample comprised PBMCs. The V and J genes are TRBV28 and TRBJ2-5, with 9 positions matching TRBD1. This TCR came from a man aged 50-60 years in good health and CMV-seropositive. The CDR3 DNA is TGTGCCAGCAGCACCGCCGGGACAGGGCGGCTCCAAGAGACCCAGTACTTC. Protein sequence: CASSTAGTGRLQETQYF.